This TCR beta chain is drawn from a study of Ad26.COV2.S vaccination and SARS-CoV-2 variants. Study overall: The COV1001 Ad26.COV2.S trial arm included the donor. Into the muscle, Ad26.COV2.S was dosed once or twice, 56 days apart.

Sequenced by immunoSEQ multiplex PCR; TCRdb stores in-frame clones only, minus some. This sample has about 680,000 clones, with around 92% found just once. Documented treatment: around 19 received Ad26.COV2.S at low or high dose, single or two shots; roughly five received placebo; per-sample allocation not given. After the first vaccine or placebo injection, samples were drawn on day 63. Donation was by an adult aged 18-55 years who was in Boston. Whole-study results and caveats: The placebo group had lower spike-specific TCR breadth than the vaccine recipients did.

The CDR3 totals 14 residues. Unmatched junction bases numbered 9, after V lost 5 bases and J lost 4 bases. About this clone itself: What it binds is unknown.

The chain has TRBV5-3 and TRBJ2-7; 7 bases line up with TRBD1. TRBV5-3 is recorded as an ORF, its role being uncertain. The sequence was collected from a person aged 18-65 years who received the Ad26.COV2.S COVID-19 vaccine or a placebo. The starting material was peripheral blood, obtained in a trial of Ad26.COV2.S vaccine versus placebo. CDR3 DNA: TGTGCCAGAAGACCTTACCCAGGGGGATACGAGCAGTACTTC. This translates into CARRPYPGGYEQYF.